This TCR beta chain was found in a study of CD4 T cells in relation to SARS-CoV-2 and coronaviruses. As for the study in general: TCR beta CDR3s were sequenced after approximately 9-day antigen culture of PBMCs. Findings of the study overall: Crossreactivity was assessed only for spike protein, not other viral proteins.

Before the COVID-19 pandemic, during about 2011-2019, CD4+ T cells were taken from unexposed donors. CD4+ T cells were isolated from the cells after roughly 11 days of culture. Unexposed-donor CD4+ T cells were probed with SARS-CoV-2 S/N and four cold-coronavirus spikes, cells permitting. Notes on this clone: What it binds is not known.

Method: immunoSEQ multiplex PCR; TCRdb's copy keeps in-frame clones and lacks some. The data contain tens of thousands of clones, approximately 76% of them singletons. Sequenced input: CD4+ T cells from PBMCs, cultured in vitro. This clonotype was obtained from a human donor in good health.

The CDR3 loop reads CASSPLPREFTDTQYF. Here the CDR3 DNA reads TGTGCCAGCTCACCTTTACCCAGAGAATTCACAGATACGCAGTATTTT. V and J are TRBV18 and TRBJ2-3; no clear D gene. In germline, CDR1 is KGHSH, CDR2 LQKENI. This CDR3 spans 16 amino acids. V was trimmed by 3 bases and J by 2 bases, leaving 15 bases between them.